Listed here is a single T cell receptor (beta chain). This entry belongs to a study of blood T cell repertoires in COVID-19. Background on the study: Samples taken during acute and convalescent COVID-19 were collected in the United States, Italy and Spain.

With 5 bases clipped from V and 1 base from J, the junction kept 10 bases outside the gene matches. CDR1 is SGHTA and CDR2 is FQGNSA in the germline V gene. This CDR3 comprises 17 residues. Authors' data handling: Amplification of reference gene primers provided the estimated nucleated cell counts. Repertoires were generated with immunoSEQ multiplex PCR, while TCRdb's copy carries only in-frame clones and drops some. V, J and clone size were drawn from that table, and D and trimming were deduced from the DNA. The repertoire holds about 220,000 clones, with under 90% as singletons. The study recruited people aged about 18 to 95 years across approximately 24 US areas.

Sequencing used PBMCs or T cells enriched from blood (not recorded which). The receptor was isolated from a woman in her sixties or seventies who had recovered from COVID-19. This rearrangement joins TRBV7-2 to TRBJ2-2, with 7 positions matching TRBD2. The CDR3 here is CASSTNLGLGNTGELFF. The CDR3 bases are TGTGCCAGCAGCACAAACCTCGGACTAGGGAACACCGGGGAGCTGTTTTTT.